Listed below are T cell receptor beta chains from one sample, sequenced in a study of long-term antiretroviral therapy in people with HIV. Clones were read by immunoSEQ multiplex PCR, and TCRdb kept only the in-frame ones, dropping some. Of over 20,000 clones in the sample, about 80% were seen once. The material was unsorted PBMCs, obtained 0.5 years after starting antiretroviral therapy. The receptor set was obtained from a man aged 18 to 29 with HIV. Each CDR3 is given with its conserved first and last residue. D genes are given only for firm matches. Where a row states a size, it is once, few, many or the class of an expanded clone; other rows omit it.

>TRBV15|NA|TRBJ1-4|NA
CATSRRASATNEKLFF
TGTGCCACCAGCAGGAGGGCCTCTGCAACTAATGAAAAACTGTTTTTT
>TRBV5-1|NA|TRBJ2-3|TRBD2
CASSLMVPSGRASTDTQYF
TGCGCCAGCAGCTTGATGGTGCCTAGCGGGAGGGCTAGCACAGATACGCAGTATTTT
>TRBV27|NA|TRBJ2-3|NA
CASSPRLIISTDTQYF
TGTGCCAGCAGTCCAAGACTAATAATAAGCACAGATACGCAGTATTTT
>TRBV6-4|NA|TRBJ1-6|NA
CASSDSWPSSYNSPLHF
TGTGCCAGCAGTGACTCGTGGCCTAGCTCCTATAATTCACCCCTCCACTTT
>TRBV5-1|NA|TRBJ2-1|TRBD2
CASSAIAGGPNEQFF
TGCGCCAGCAGCGCAATAGCGGGGGGGCCTAATGAGCAGTTCTTC
>TRBV9|NA|TRBJ1-5|TRBD1
CASSVEGQGDQPQHF
TGTGCCAGCAGCGTAGAGGGACAGGGTGATCAGCCCCAGCATTTT
>TRBV5-1|NA|TRBJ2-7|TRBD1
CASSPADRFYNQPYEQYF
TGCGCCAGCAGCCCGGCGGACAGGTTCTACAACCAGCCCTACGAGCAGTACTTC
>TRBV6-1|once|TRBJ2-7|TRBD1
CASSPGGGYEQYF
TGTGCCAGCAGTCCAGGGGGTGGATACGAGCAGTACTTC
>TRBV18|NA|TRBJ1-2|NA
CASSLGVQRVGSGYTF
TGTGCCAGCTCACTCGGTGTTCAACGGGTGGGATCCGGCTACACCTTC
>TRBV5-6|NA|TRBJ2-1|TRBD1
CASRGGDEQFF
TGTGCCAGCAGAGGGGGCGATGAGCAGTTCTTC
>TRBV5-1|NA|TRBJ2-5|TRBD2
CASSLAASGGAETQYF
TGCGCCAGCAGCTTGGCTGCTAGCGGGGGGGCCGAGACCCAGTACTTC
>TRBV9|NA|TRBJ1-4|TRBD1
CASSFRGFGKLFF
TGTGCCAGCAGTTTCAGGGGGTTCGGAAAACTGTTTTTT
>TRBV5-4|NA|TRBJ2-6|TRBD1
CASSYPTGTGASGANVLTF
TGTGCCAGCAGCTATCCCACCGGGACAGGGGCTTCTGGGGCCAACGTCCTGACTTTC
>TRBV4-1|NA|TRBJ1-2|TRBD1
CASSLVGGEGYGYTF
TGCGCCAGCAGCCTTGTAGGGGGCGAGGGCTATGGCTACACCTTC
>TRBV9|once|TRBJ2-1|TRBD2
CASSGRGLAGASRSSYNEQFF
TGTGCCAGCAGCGGGAGGGGACTAGCGGGAGCATCGAGGAGCTCCTACAATGAGCAGTTCTTC
>TRBV2|NA|TRBJ2-3|NA
CASSDIRDESTDTQYF
TGTGCCAGCAGTGACATTAGAGACGAAAGCACAGATACGCAGTATTTT
>TRBV7-9|once|TRBJ2-7|TRBD2
CASSDSGGAEQYF
TGTGCCAGCAGCGATAGCGGGGGGGCGGAGCAGTACTTC
>TRBV7-9|NA|TRBJ1-6|NA
CASSPPGDLGDSPLHF
TGTGCCAGCAGCCCCCCAGGGGATTTAGGGGATTCACCCCTCCACTTT
>TRBV4-3|NA|TRBJ2-7|TRBD2
CASSQGRNGGREEQYF
TGCGCCAGCAGCCAAGGGAGGAACGGCGGGAGGGAGGAGCAGTACTTC
>TRBV30|NA|TRBJ2-3|NA
CAWRAATDTQYF
TGTGCCTGGAGAGCGGCAACAGATACGCAGTATTTT
>TRBV27|NA|TRBJ2-1|NA
CASSPRDTLDYNEQFF
TGTGCCAGCAGTCCACGGGACACGCTCGACTACAATGAGCAGTTCTTC
>TRBV27|NA|TRBJ2-2|TRBD2
CASSLLSGRSTGELFF
TGTGCCAGCAGTCTCCTGAGCGGGAGGTCAACCGGGGAGCTGTTTTTT
>TRBV7-9|NA|TRBJ2-1|TRBD1
CASSLVKARDSSNEQFF
TGTGCCAGCAGCTTAGTGAAGGCTCGGGACAGTTCCAATGAGCAGTTCTTC
>TRBV27|once|TRBJ2-7|TRBD2
CASSPTGSGGRNEQYF
TGTGCCAGCAGTCCTACGGGGAGCGGGGGGCGGAACGAGCAGTACTTC
>TRBV28|NA|TRBJ2-7|NA
CASQQSSYEQYF
TGTGCCAGCCAGCAATCCTCCTACGAGCAGTACTTC
>TRBV6-6|few|TRBJ1-2|TRBD1
CASSPTGGYGYTF
TGTGCCAGCAGTCCTACAGGGGGCTATGGCTACACCTTC
>TRBV15|NA|TRBJ1-5|NA
CATSSRTGQPQHF
TGTGCCACCAGCAGCCGGACGGGTCAGCCCCAGCATTTT
>TRBV11-2|NA|TRBJ1-5|NA
CASPTWGVGLYLTQHF
TGTGCCAGCCCCACGTGGGGGGTAGGGTTATATTTGACCCAGCATTTT
>TRBV10-3|NA|TRBJ1-1|NA
CAISETGEYTEAFF
TGTGCCATCAGTGAGACAGGTGAATACACTGAAGCTTTCTTT
>TRBV5-1|NA|TRBJ2-5|TRBD1
CASSLQGAGETQYF
TGCGCCAGCAGCTTACAGGGGGCAGGAGAGACCCAGTACTTC
>TRBV9|NA|TRBJ2-7|NA
CASSVVEQGELNSYEQYF
TGTGCCAGCAGCGTAGTTGAACAGGGAGAGCTTAATTCCTACGAGCAGTACTTC
>TRBV29-1|NA|TRBJ2-7|NA
CSVESGDSYEQYF
TGCAGCGTTGAGTCAGGGGACTCCTACGAGCAGTACTTC
>TRBV7-6|NA|TRBJ2-1|NA
CASSLEQGSYNEQFF
TGTGCCAGCAGCTTAGAACAGGGTTCCTACAATGAGCAGTTCTTC
>TRBV15|NA|TRBJ1-2|NA
CATSREYNYGYTF
TGTGCCACCAGCAGGGAATATAACTATGGCTACACCTTC
>TRBV11-2|NA|TRBJ1-3|NA
CASSFRGAGNTIYF
TGTGCCAGCAGCTTCCGCGGGGCTGGAAACACCATATATTTT
>TRBV11-2|NA|TRBJ1-4|NA
CASSPGGGNEKLFF
TGTGCCAGCAGCCCTGGGGGGGGGAATGAAAAACTGTTTTTT
>TRBV27|NA|TRBJ2-3|NA
CASSLFGESTDTQYF
TGTGCCAGCAGTTTGTTCGGGGAAAGCACAGATACGCAGTATTTT
>TRBV10-1|NA|TRBJ2-1|NA
CASQGWGSSYNEQFF
TGCGCCAGCCAGGGGTGGGGTAGCTCCTACAATGAGCAGTTCTTC
>TRBV5-6|NA|TRBJ1-2|TRBD1
CASSSHPGGSYGYTF
TGTGCCAGCAGCTCGCACCCAGGGGGCAGCTATGGCTACACCTTC
>TRBV7-9|NA|TRBJ1-1|TRBD1
CASSPGTGGPEAFF
TGTGCCAGCAGCCCCGGGACAGGGGGCCCTGAAGCTTTCTTT
>TRBV7-8|once|TRBJ1-3|TRBD1
CASSLAGQAVSGNTIYF
TGTGCCAGCAGCTTAGCGGGACAGGCCGTCTCTGGAAACACCATATATTTT
>TRBV5-4|NA|TRBJ1-2|NA
CASRGLTHNYGYTF
TGTGCCAGCAGGGGTCTAACACATAACTATGGCTACACCTTC
>TRBV5-4|once|TRBJ2-3|NA
CASSPGPGPGDTQYF
TGTGCCAGCAGCCCGGGGCCAGGGCCAGGGGATACGCAGTATTTT
>TRBV5-1|NA|TRBJ1-2|NA
CASSLGGLGPDYGYTF
TGCGCCAGCAGCTTGGGGGGTTTGGGGCCCGACTATGGCTACACCTTC
>TRBV9|NA|TRBJ2-7|TRBD1
CASSVGQGTIEQYF
TGTGCCAGCAGCGTGGGACAGGGGACTATCGAGCAGTACTTC
>TRBV5-6|NA|TRBJ2-7|NA
CASSLLASPYEQYF
TGTGCCAGCAGCTTGTTGGCCAGCCCCTACGAGCAGTACTTC
>TRBV6-5|NA|TRBJ1-5|NA
CASSPPGNQPQHF
TGTGCCAGCAGTCCCCCCGGGAATCAGCCCCAGCATTTT
>TRBV5-5|NA|TRBJ1-1|NA
CASSLAGDPTEAFF
TGTGCCAGCAGCTTGGCCGGGGATCCCACTGAAGCTTTCTTT
>TRBV6-5|NA|TRBJ2-7|NA
CASSQGAYEQYF
TGTGCCAGCAGTCAGGGCGCCTACGAGCAGTACTTC
>TRBV5-1|NA|TRBJ2-4|TRBD1
CASSLGTGVKNIQYF
TGCGCCAGCAGCTTGGGGACAGGGGTCAAAAACATTCAGTACTTC
>TRBV4-1|NA|TRBJ1-6|NA
CASSQRLRDIAMGYNSPLHF
TGCGCCAGCAGCCAACGACTACGGGACATCGCAATGGGTTATAATTCACCCCTCCACTTT
>TRBV4-1|NA|TRBJ1-2|NA
CASSQDLRGGYGYTF
TGCGCCAGCAGCCAAGATCTGAGGGGAGGCTATGGCTACACCTTC
>TRBV7-8|NA|TRBJ1-1|NA
CASSLAHLNTEAFF
TGTGCCAGCAGCTTAGCCCATTTGAACACTGAAGCTTTCTTT
>TRBV5-6|NA|TRBJ2-7|NA
CASSLAGESYEQYF
TGTGCCAGCAGCTTGGCAGGGGAATCCTACGAGCAGTACTTC
>TRBV7-2|NA|TRBJ1-5|NA
CASSLGQDQPQHF
TGTGCCAGCAGCTTAGGACAGGATCAGCCCCAGCATTTT
>TRBV9|NA|TRBJ2-2|NA
CASSVRTVNTGELFF
TGTGCCAGCAGCGTCCGGACGGTGAACACCGGGGAGCTGTTTTTT
>TRBV4-3|NA|TRBJ2-1|TRBD1
CASSQDAGTADEQFF
TGCGCCAGCAGCCAAGATGCCGGGACAGCAGATGAGCAGTTCTTC
>TRBV5-1|NA|TRBJ1-2|NA
CASSFNTGYGYTF
TGCGCCAGCAGCTTCAATACAGGGTATGGCTACACCTTC
>TRBV18|NA|TRBJ2-7|NA
CASSPVDGGAYEQYF
TGTGCCAGCTCACCAGTGGACGGGGGCGCCTACGAGCAGTACTTC
>TRBV29-1|NA|TRBJ2-2|TRBD2
CSVERENTGELFF
TGCAGCGTAGAGCGGGAGAACACCGGGGAGCTGTTTTTT